Detailed here is one TCR beta chain. This sample stems from a study of blood T cell repertoires in COVID-19. CDR3 size: 14 residues. Generated by immunoSEQ multiplex PCR, the TCRdb table keeps only in-frame clones and is missing some. The repertoire holds 260,000 or so clones, with roughly 88% as singletons. The V gene is TRBV21-1, the J gene TRBJ1-4. TRBV21-1 is flagged as a pseudogene. The TCR comes from a man aged 18-30 years with active or convalescent COVID-19. Material for sequencing was peripheral blood. The CDR3 nucleotides read TGTGCCAAACCAACGGGGGGGGCGAATGAAAAACTGTTTTTT. Residues: CAKPTGGANEKLFF.